Below, 10 T cell receptor beta chains from the same sample are listed, as sequenced in a study of tumor and adjacent non-tumor tissue in lung cancer. RNA was extracted from bulk tissue without any cell sorting. The library came from three nested PCR rounds adapted from ARM-PCR protocols. From the multiplex PCR reads, TCRdb called clonotypes with MiXCR, one entry per CDR3 protein. Altogether approximately 150,000 distinct CDR3 sequences are present, approximately 72% being singletons, with the ten largest covering 15% to 20%. Material: lung tumor tissue. The receptor source for this set is a man aged 60 to 75 with small cell lung cancer.

As concerns this clonotype: A junction end diverges from the germline sequence, so it may reflect a read error. The genes are TRBV11-2 and TRBJ2-4; D possibly corresponds to TRBD2 (5 bases). The CDR3 contains 16 residues. Per germline, CDR1 SGHAT and CDR2 FQNNGV. In DNA, the CDR3 is TGTGTCAGCAGCTTGGACTTAAGGAGGGCCAAAAACATTCAGTACTTC. This sequence encodes CVSSLDLRRAKNIQYF.

The J gene is TRBJ2-2, the V gene TRBV12-3 or TRBV12-4; no clear D gene. This CDR3 is built from 15 residues. V dropped 4 bases and J dropped 4 bases, with 13 bases sitting between them. The CDR3 DNA reads TGTGCCAGCAGTTACCTACTGATTGGCACCGGGGAGCTGTTTTTT. It codes for CASSYLLIGTGELFF.

In this sample, this clonotype turned up many times. The chain couples TRBV20-1 to TRBJ2-1; D unclear. V shed 4 bases and J shed 4 bases, with 11 bases lying between them. The CDR3 consists of 13 residues. Germline V gene data show CDR1 as DFQATT and CDR2 as SNEGSKA (reference sequence). The CDR3 protein is CSATTDRYNEQFF. The CDR3, as DNA: TGCAGTGCTACAACCGATAGATACAATGAGCAGTTCTTC.

The CDR3 region has the DNA TGTGCCAGGAGTAACGGTATACGGGGTAGCAATCAGCCCCAGCATTTT. Translated: CARSNGIRGSNQPQHF. The chain joins TRBV12-3 or TRBV12-4 to TRBJ1-5; D gene uncertain. Trimming removed 9 bases at V and 0 bases at J, with 18 bases between. CDR3 length: 16 residues.

Comment on this clonotype: An end of the junction does not agree with germline; a read error may underlie this. This chain connects TRBV20-1 to TRBJ1-5; 9 bases are a match to TRBD1. The last part of the DNA fits TRBJ2-3 better; the J call may be wrong. Germline CDR1 is DFQATT and CDR2 is SNEGSKA (reference sequence). CDR3 size: 15 residues. The CDR3 loop is CSASPGTGISQPQYF. The CDR3 bases are TGTAGTGCTAGTCCCGGGACAGGGATCAGTCAACCCCAGTATTTT.

Concerning this clonotype: This sequence may be a read error, since a much larger clone differs from it by one base. This sequence joins TRBV12-3 or TRBV12-4 and TRBJ1-1; D call uncertain. This CDR3 contains 13 residues. The CDR3 loop reads CASSRTGFTESFF. CDR3 DNA sequence: TGTGCCAGCAGTAGGACGGGGTTCACTGAATCTTTCTTT.

Only a few counts were recorded for this clonotype. The rearrangement joins TRBV5-4 to TRBJ2-1; 7 bases are a match to TRBD2. Germline V lookup: CDR1 SGHNT, CDR2 YYREEE (reference sequence). The CDR3 has 17 residues. V lost 3 bases, J lost 9 bases, and 18 bases stayed unmatched. The CDR3 protein is CASSSPESGTTEGEQFF. The CDR3 DNA follows: TGTGCCAGCAGCTCGCCTGAAAGCGGGACTACGGAGGGTGAGCAGTTCTTC.

The chain combines TRBV11-3 with TRBJ1-6, with TRBD1 identical over 9 bases. Germline V gene lookup returns CDR1 SGHNT and CDR2 YENEEA. The ends lost 5 bases at V and 7 bases at J; junction bases unmatched: 21. CDR3 length: 20 residues. CDR3 bases: TGTGCCAGCAGCCAGCATGGGGACAGGGTTTCCACTCGAACAAATTCACCCCTCCACTTT. This codes for CASSQHGDRVSTRTNSPLHF.

The CDR3 loop reads CASSLLSSGSRNEQFF. CDR3 coding DNA: TGTGCCAGCAGCTTACTATCTAGCGGGAGTCGTAATGAGCAGTTCTTC. The rearrangement joins TRBV7-3 to TRBJ2-1; 10 positions match TRBD2. The CDR3 is 16 residues long. Germline V CDR1 and CDR2: SGHTA, FQGTGA. V gave up 2 bases and J gave up 7 bases; unmatched junction bases: 8.

As regards this clonotype: Likely a read error: the CDR3 ends without its conserved phenylalanine or tryptophan. The gene calls are TRBV6-6 and TRBJ2-1; 7 bases are shared with TRBD2. The CDR3 has 16 amino acids. Germline values: CDR1 MNHNY, CDR2 SVGAGI (reference sequence). The CDR3 here is CASSYIAGTSYNQQFY. CDR3 nucleotides: TGTGCCAGCAGTTACATAGCGGGTACATCCTACAATCAGCAGTTCTAC.